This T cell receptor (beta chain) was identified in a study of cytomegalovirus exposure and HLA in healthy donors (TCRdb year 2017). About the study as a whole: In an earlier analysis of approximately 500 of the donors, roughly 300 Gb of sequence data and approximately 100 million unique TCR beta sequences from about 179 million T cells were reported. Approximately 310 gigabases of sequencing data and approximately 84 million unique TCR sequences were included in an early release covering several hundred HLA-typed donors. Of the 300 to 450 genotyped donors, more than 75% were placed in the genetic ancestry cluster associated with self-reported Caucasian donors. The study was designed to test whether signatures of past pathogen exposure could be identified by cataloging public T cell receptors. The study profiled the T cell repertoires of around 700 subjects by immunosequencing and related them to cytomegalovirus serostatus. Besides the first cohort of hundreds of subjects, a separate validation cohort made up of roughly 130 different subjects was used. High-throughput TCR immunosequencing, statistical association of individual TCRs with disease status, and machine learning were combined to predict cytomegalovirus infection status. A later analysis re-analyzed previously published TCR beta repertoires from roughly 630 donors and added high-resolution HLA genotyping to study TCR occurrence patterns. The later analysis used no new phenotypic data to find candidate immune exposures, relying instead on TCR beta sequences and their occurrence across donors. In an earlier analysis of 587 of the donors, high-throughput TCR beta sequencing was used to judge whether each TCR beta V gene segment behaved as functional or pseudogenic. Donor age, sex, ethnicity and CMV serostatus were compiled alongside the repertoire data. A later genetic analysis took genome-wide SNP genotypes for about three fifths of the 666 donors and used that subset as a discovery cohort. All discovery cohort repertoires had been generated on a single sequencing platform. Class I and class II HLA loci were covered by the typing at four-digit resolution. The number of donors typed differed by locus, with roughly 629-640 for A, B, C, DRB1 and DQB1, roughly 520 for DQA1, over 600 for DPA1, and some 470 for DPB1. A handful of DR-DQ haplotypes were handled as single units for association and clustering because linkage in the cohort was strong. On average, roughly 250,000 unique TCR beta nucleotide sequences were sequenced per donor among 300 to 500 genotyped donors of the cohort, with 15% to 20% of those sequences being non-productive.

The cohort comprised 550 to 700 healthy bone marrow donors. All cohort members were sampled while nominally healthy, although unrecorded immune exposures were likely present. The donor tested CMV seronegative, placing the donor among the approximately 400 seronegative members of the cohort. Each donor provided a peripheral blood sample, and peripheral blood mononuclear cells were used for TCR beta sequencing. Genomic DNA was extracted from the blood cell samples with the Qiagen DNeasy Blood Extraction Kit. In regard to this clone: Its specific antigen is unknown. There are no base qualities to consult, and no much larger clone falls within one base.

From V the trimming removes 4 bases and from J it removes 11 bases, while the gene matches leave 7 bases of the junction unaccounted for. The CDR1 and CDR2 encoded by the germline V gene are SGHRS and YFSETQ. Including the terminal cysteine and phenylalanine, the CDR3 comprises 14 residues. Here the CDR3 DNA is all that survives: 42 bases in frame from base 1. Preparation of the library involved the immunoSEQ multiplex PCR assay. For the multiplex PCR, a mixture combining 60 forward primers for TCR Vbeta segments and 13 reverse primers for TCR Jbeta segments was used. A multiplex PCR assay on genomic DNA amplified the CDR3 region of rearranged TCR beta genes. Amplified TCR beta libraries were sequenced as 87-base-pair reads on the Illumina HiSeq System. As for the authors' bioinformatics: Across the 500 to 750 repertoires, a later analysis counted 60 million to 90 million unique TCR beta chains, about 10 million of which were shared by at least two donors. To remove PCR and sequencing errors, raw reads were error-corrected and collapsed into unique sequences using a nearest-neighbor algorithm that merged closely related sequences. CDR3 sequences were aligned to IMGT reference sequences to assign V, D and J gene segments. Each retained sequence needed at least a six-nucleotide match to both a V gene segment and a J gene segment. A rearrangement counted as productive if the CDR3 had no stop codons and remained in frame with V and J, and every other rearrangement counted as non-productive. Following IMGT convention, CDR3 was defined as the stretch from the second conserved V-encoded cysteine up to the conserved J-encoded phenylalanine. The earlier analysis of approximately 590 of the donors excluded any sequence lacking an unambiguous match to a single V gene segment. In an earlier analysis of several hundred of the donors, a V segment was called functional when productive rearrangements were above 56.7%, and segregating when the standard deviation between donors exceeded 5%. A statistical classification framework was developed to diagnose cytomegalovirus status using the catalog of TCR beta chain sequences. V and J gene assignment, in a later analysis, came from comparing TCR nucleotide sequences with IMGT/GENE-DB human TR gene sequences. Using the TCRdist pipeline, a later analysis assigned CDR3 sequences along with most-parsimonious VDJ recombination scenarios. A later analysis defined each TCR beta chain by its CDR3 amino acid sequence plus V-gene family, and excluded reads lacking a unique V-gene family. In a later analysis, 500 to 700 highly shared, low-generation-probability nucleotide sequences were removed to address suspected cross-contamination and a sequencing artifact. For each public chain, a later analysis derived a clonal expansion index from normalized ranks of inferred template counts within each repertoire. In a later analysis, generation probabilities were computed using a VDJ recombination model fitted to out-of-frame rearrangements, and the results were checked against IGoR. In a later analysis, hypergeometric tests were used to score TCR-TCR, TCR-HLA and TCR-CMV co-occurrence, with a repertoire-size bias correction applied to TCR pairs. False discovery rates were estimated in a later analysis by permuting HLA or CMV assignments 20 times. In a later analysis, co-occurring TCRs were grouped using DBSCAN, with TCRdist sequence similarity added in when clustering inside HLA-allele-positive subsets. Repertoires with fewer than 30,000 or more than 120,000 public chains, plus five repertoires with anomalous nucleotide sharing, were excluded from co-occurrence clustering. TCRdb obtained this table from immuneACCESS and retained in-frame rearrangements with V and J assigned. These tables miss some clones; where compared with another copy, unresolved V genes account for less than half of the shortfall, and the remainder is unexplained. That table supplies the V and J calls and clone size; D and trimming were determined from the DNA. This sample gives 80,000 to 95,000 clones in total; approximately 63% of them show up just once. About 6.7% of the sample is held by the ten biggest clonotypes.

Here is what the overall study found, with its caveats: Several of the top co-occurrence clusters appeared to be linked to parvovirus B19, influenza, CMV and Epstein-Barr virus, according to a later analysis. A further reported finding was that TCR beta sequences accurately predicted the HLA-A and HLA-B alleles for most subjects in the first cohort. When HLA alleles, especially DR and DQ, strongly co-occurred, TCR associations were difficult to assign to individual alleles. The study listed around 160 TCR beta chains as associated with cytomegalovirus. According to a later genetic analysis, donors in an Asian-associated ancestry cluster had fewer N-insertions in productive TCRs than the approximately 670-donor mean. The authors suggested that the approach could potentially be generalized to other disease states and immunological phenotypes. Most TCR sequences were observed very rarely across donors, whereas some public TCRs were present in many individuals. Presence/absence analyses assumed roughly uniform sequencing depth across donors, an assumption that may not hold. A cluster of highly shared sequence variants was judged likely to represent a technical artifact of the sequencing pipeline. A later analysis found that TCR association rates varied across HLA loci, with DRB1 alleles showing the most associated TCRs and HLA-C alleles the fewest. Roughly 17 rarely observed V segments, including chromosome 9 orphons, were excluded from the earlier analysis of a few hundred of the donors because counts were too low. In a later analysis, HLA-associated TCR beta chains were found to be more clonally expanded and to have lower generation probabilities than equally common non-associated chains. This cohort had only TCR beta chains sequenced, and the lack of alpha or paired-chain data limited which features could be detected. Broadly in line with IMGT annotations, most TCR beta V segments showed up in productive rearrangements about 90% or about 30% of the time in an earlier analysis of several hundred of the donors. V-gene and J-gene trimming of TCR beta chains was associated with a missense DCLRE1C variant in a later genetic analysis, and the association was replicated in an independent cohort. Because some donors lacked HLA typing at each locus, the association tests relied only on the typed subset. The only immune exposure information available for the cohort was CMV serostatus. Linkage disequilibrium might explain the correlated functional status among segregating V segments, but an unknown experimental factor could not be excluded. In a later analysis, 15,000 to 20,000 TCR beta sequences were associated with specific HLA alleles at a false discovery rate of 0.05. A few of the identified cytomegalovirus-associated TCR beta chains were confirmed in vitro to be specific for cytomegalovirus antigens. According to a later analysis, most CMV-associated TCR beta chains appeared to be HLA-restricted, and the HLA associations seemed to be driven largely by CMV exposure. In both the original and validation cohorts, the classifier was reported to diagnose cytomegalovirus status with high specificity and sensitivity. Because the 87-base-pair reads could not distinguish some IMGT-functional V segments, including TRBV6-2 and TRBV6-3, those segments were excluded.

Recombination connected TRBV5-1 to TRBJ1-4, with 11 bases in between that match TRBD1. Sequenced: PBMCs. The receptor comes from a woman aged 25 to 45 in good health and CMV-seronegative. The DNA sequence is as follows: TGCGCCAGCAGCAAGGACAGGGGGCGATTGAAACTGTTTTTT. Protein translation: CASSKDRGRLKLFF.